The text below deals with one T cell receptor beta chain. The data are from a study of neurological immune-mediated disorders. Each CDR3 protein gets one entry after TCRdb re-called the 5' RACE reads with MiXCR. The sample gives about 87,000 distinct CDR3 sequences, 3% to 4.5% of which show up once; around 3.2% is in the top ten. V lost 1 base, J lost 2 bases, and 12 bases lay in between. The CDR3 loop spans 14 amino acids. Germline CDR1 DFQATT, CDR2 SNEGSKA (reference sequence). This chain connects TRBV20-1 to TRBJ2-7, with D possibly matching TRBD2 (5 bases). The TCR comes from a woman in her fifties or sixties with multiple sclerosis. Material for sequencing was PBMCs. DNA for the CDR3: TGCAGTGCTAGAGCGGGCGGGCAAACCTACGAGCAGTACTTC. This encodes CSARAGGQTYEQYF.